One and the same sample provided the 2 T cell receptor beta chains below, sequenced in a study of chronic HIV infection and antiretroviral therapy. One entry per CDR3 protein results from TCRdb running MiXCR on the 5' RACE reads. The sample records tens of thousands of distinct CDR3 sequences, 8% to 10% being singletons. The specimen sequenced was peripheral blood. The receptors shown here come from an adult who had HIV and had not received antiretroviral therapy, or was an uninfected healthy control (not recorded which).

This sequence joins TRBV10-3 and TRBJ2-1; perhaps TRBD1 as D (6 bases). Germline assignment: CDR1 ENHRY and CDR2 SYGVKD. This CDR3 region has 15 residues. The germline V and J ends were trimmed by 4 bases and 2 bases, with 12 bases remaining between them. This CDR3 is CAISATGTTYNEQFF. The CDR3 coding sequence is TGTGCCATCAGTGCGACAGGCACTACCTACAATGAGCAGTTCTTC.

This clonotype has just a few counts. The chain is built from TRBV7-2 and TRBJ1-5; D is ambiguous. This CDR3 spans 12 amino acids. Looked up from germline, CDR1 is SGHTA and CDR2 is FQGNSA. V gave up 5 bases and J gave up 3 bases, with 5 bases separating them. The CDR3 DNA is TGTGCCAGCAGCGTATACAATCAGCCCCAGCATTTT. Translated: CASSVYNQPQHF.